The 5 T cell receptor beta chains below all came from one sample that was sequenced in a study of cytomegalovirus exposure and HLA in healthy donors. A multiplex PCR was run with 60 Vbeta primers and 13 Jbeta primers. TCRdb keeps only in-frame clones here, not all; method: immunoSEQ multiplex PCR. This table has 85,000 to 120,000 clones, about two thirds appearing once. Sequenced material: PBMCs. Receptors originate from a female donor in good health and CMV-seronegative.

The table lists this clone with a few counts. The CDR3 region is CASSGGRGWEETQYF. The CDR3 DNA is TGTGCCAGCAGCGGAGGCAGGGGATGGGAAGAGACCCAGTACTTC. The V and J genes are TRBV9 and TRBJ2-5; TRBD1 is a possible D gene (6 bases). V was cut by 3 bases and J by 3 bases, with 15 bases left in between. This CDR3 contains 15 residues. Germline V gives CDR1 SGDLS, CDR2 YYNGEE.

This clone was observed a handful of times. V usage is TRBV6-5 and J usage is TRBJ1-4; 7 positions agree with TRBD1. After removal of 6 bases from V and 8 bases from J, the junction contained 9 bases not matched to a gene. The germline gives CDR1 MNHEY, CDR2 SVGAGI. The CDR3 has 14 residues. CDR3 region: CASRTTGPYEKLFF. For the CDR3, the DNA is TGTGCCAGCAGAACGACAGGGCCCTACGAAAAACTGTTTTTT.

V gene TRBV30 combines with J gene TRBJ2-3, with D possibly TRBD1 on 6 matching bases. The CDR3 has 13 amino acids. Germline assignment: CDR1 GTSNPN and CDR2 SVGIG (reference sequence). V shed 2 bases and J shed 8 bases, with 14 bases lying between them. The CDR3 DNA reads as TGTGCCTGGAGTAGGGGGATTTACGGTACGCAGTATTTT. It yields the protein CAWSRGIYGTQYF. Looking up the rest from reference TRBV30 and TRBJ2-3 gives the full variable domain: SQTIHQWPATLVQPVGSPLSLECTVEGTSNPNLYWYRQAAGRGLQLLFYSVGIGQISSEVPQNLSASRPQDRQFILSSKKLLLSDSGFYLCAWSRGIYGTQYFGPGTRLTVL.

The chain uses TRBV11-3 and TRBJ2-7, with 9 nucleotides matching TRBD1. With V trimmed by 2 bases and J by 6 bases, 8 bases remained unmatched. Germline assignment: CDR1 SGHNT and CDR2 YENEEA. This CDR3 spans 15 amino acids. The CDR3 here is CASSLSRGQGGEQYF. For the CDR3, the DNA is TGTGCCAGCAGCTTATCGCGGGGACAGGGAGGCGAGCAGTACTTC.

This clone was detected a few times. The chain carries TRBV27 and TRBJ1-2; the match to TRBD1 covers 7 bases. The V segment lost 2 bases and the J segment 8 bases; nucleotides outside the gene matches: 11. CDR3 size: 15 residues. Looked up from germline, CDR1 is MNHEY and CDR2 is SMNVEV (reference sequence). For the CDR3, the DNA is TGTGCCAGCAGTTTAGAGGGACAGCCCTTTATGGGCTACACCTTC. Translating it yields CASSLEGQPFMGYTF.